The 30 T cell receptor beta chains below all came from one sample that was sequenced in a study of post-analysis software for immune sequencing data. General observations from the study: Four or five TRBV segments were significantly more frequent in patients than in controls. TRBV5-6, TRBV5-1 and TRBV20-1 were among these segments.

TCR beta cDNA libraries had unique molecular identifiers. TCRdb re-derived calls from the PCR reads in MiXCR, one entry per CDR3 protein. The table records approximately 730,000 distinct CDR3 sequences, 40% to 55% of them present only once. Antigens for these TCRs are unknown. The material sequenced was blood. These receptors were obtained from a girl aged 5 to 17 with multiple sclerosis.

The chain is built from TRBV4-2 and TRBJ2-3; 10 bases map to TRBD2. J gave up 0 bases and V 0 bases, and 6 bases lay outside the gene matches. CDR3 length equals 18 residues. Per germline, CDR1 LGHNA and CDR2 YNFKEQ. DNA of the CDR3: TGTGCCAGCAGCCAAGATATTAGCGGGAGGCCTAGCACAGATACGCAGTATTTT. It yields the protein CASSQDISGRPSTDTQYF.

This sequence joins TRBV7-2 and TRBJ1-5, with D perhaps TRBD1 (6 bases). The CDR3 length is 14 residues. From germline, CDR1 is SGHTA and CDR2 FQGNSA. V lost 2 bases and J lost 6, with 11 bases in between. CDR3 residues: CASSLMGGGQPQHF. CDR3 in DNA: TGTGCCAGCAGCTTAATGGGGGGCGGTCAGCCCCAGCATTTT.

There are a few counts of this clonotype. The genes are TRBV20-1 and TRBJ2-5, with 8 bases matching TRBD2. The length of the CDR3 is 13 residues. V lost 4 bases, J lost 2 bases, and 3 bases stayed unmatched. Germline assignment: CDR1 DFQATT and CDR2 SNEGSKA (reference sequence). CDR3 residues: CSAIGRGQETQYF. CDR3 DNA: TGCAGTGCTATCGGGAGGGGGCAAGAGACCCAGTACTTC.

The CDR3 DNA sequence: TGTGCCAGCAGCCAGGAGCTTGGTCGGGATGAGCAGTACTTC. This codes for CASSQELGRDEQYF. The chain couples TRBV7-9 to TRBJ2-7, with D perhaps matching TRBD2 (5 bases). Trimming removed 5 bases at V and 7 bases at J, with 18 bases between. Looked up from germline, CDR1 is SEHNR and CDR2 is FQNEAQ (reference sequence). CDR3 length: 14 amino acids.

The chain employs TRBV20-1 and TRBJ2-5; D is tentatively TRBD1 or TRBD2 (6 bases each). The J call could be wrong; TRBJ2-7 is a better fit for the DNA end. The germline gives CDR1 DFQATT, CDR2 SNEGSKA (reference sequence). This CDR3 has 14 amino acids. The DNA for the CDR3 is TGCAGTGCAATGAGAGGAGGGGGGTCCGGCGAGCAGTACTTC. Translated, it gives CSAMRGGGSGEQYF.

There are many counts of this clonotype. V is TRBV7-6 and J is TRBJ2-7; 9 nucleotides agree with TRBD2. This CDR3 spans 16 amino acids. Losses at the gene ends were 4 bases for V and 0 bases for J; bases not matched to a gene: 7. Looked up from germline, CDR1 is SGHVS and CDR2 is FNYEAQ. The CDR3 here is CASSSIAGESSYEQYF. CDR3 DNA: TGTGCCAGCAGCTCGATAGCGGGGGAGAGCTCCTACGAGCAGTACTTC. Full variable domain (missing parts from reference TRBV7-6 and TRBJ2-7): GAGVSQSPRYKVTKRGQDVALRCDPISGHVSLYWYRQALGQGPEFLTYFNYEAQQDKSGLPNDRFSAERPEGSISTLTIQRTEQRDSAMYRCASSSIAGESSYEQYFGPGTRLTVT.

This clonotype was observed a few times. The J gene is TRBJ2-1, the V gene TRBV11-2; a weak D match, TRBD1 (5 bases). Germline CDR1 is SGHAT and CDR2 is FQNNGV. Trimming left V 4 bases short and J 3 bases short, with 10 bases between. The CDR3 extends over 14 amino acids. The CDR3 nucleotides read TGTGCCAGCAGCTCTTCAGGGTACTACAATGAGCAGTTCTTC. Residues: CASSSSGYYNEQFF.

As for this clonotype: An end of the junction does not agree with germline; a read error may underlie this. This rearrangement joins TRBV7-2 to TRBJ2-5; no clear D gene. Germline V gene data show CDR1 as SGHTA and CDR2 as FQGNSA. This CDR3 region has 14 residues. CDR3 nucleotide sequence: TGTGCCAGCAGCTTAGCGCTCCTAAAAGAGACCCGGTACTTC. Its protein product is CASSLALLKETRYF.

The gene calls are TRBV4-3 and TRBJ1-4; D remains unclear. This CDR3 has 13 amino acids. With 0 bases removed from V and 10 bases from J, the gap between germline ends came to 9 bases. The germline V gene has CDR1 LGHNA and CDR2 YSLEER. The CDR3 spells CASSQDGVGKLFF. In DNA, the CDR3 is TGCGCCAGCAGCCAAGATGGGGTCGGAAAACTGTTTTTT.

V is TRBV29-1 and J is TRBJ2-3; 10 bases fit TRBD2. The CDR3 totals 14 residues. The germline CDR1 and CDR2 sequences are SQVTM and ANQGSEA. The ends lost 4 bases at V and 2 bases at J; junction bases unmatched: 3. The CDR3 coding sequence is TGCAGCGTTGCAACTAGCGGGATCACAGATACGCAGTATTTT. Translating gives CSVATSGITDTQYF.

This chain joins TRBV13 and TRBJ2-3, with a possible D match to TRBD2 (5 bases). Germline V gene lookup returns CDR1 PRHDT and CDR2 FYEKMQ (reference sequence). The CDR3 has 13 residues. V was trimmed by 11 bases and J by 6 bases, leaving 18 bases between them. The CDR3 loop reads CAGSVNPADTQYF. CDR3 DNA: TGTGCCGGTAGCGTCAACCCTGCGGATACGCAGTATTTT.

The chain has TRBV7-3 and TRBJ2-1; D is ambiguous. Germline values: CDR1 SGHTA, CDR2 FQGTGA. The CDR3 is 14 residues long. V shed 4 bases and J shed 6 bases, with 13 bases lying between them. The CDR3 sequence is CASSSAGVANEQFF. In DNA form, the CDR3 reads TGTGCCAGCAGCTCAGCTGGGGTCGCCAATGAGCAGTTCTTC.

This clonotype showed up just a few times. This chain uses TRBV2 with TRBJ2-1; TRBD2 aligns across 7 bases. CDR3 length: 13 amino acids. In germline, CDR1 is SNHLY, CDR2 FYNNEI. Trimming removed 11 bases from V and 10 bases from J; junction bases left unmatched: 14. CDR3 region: CASTGEGYREQFF. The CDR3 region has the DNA TGTGCCTCGACGGGGGAGGGATATAGGGAGCAGTTCTTC. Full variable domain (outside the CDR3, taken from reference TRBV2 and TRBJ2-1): EPEVTQTPSHQVTQMGQEVILRCVPISNHLYFYWYRQILGQKVEFLVSFYNNEISEKSEIFDDQFSVERPDGSNFTLKIRSTKLEDSAMYFCASTGEGYREQFFGPGTRLTVL.

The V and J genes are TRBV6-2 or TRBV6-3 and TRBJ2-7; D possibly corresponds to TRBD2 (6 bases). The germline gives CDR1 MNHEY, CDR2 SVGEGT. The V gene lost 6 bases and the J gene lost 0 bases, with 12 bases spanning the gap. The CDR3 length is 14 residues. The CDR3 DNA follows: TGTGCCAGCAGCTACGCGGGACTCTCCTACGAGCAGTACTTC. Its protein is CASSYAGLSYEQYF.

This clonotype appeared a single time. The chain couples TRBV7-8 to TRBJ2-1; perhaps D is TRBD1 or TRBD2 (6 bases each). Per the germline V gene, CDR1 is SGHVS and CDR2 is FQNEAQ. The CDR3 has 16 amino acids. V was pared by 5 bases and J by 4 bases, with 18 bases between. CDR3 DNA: TGTGCCAGCAGCAAACTAGCTAGAGGGGGATACAATGAGCAGTTCTTC. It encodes CASSKLARGGYNEQFF.

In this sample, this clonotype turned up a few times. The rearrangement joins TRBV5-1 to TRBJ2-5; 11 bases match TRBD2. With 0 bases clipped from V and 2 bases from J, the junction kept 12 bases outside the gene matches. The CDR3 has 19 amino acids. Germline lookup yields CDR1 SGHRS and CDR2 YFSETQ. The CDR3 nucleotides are TGCGCCAGCAGCTTGGGGCCAGCTAGCGGGAGGTCTGTACAAGAGACCCAGTACTTC. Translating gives CASSLGPASGRSVQETQYF.

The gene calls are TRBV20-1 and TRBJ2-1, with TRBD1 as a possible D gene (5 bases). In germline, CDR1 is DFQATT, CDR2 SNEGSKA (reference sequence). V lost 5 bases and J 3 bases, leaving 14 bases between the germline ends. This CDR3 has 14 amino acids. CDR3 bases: TGCAGTGCTTGTCGGCTCAGGGACTACAATGAGCAGTTCTTC. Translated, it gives CSACRLRDYNEQFF.

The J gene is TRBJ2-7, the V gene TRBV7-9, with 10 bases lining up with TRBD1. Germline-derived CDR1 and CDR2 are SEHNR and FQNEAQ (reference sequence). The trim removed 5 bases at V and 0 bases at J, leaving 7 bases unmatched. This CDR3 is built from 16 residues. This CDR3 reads CASSAGTGDPSYEQYF. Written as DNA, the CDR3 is TGTGCCAGCAGCGCCGGGACAGGGGACCCCTCCTACGAGCAGTACTTC.

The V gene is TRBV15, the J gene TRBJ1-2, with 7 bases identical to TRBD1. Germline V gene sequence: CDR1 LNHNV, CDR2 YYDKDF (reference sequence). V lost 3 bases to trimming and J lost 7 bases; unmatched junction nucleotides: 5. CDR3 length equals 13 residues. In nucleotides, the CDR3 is TGTGCCACCAGCAGCCCTACAGGGGTTGGCTACACCTTC. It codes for CATSSPTGVGYTF.

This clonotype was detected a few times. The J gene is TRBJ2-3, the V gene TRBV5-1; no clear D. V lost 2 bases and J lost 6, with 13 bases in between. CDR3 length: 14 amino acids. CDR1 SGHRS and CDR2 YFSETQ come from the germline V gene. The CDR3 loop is CASSFRLTVDTQYF. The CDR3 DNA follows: TGCGCCAGCAGCTTCAGACTTACCGTGGATACGCAGTATTTT.

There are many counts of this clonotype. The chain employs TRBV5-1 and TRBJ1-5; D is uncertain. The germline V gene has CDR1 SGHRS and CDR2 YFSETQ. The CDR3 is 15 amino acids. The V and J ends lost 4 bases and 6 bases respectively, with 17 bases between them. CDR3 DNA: TGCGCCAGCAGCAAGGACGGCCACCAAAGTCAGCCCCAGCATTTT. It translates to CASSKDGHQSQPQHF. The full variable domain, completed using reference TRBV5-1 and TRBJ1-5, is KAGVTQTPRYLIKTRGQQVTLSCSPISGHRSVSWYQQTPGQGLQFLFEYFSETQRNKGNFPGRFSGRQFSNSRSEMNVSTLELGDSALYLCASSKDGHQSQPQHFGDGTRLSIL.

The CDR3 loop reads CATRAQGGSDTQYF. In DNA form, the CDR3 reads TGTGCCACCAGGGCGCAGGGAGGTTCAGATACGCAGTATTTT. V and J are TRBV10-3 and TRBJ2-3, with TRBD2 as a possible D gene (6 bases). V was clipped by 10 bases and J by 4 bases, with 18 bases between them. The CDR3 loop spans 14 amino acids. Germline-derived CDR1 and CDR2 are ENHRY and SYGVKD.

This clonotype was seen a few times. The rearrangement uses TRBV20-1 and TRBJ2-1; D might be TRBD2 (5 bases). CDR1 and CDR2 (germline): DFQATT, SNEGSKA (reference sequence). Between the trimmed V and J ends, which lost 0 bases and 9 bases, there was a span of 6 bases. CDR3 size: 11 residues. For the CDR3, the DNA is TGCAGTGCTAGAGATGGACTTGAGCAGTTCTTC. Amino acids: CSARDGLEQFF.

CDR3 region: CASSFPSWLLSGTDTQYF. Here the CDR3 DNA reads TGTGCCAGCAGTTTCCCTTCGTGGCTTTTATCCGGCACAGATACGCAGTATTTT. V and J are TRBV12-3 or TRBV12-4 and TRBJ2-3, with D hard to call. The CDR3 extends over 18 amino acids. V shed 3 bases and J shed 1 base, with 20 bases lying between them.

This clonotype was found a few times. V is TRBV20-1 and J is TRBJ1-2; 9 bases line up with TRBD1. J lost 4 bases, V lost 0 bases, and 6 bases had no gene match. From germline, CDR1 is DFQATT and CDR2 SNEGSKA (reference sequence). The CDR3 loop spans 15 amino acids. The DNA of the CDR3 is TGCAGTGCTAGAGATGGACCGGGACAGGGCTATGGCTACACCTTC. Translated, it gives CSARDGPGQGYGYTF.

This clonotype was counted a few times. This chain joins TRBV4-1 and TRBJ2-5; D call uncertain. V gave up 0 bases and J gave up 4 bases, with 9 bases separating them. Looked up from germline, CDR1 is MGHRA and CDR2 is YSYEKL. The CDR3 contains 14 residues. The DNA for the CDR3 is TGCGCCAGCAGCCAAGACACCATGGGAGAGACCCAGTACTTC. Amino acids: CASSQDTMGETQYF.

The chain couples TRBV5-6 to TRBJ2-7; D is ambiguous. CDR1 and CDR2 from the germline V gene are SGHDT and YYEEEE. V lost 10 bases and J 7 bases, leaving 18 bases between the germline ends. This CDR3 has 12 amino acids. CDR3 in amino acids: CASGVGFGEQYF. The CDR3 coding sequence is TGTGCCTCAGGCGTAGGGTTCGGAGAGCAGTACTTC.

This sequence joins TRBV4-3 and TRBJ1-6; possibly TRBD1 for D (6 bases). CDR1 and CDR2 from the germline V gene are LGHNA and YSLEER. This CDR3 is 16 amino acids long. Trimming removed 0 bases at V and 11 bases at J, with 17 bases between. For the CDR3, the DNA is TGCGCCAGCAGCCAAGATTTGGTGGGGGCGAAGGCACCCCTCCACTTT. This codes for CASSQDLVGAKAPLHF.

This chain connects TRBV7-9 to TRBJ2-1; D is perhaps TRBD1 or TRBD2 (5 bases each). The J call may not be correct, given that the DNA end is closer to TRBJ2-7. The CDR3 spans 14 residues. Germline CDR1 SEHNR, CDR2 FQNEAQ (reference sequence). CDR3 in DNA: TGTGCCAGCAGCTCGGGACCCCTTAGGGGTGAGCAGTACTTC. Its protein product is CASSSGPLRGEQYF.

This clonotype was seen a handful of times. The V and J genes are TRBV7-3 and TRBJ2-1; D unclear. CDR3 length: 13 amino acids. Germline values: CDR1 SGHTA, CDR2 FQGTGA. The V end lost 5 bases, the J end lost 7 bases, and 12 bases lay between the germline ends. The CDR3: CASSALGVNEQFF. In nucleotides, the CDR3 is TGTGCCAGCAGCGCGCTTGGGGTTAATGAGCAGTTCTTC. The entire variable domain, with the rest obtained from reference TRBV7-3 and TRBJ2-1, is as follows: GAGVSQTPSNKVTEKGKYVELRCDPISGHTALYWYRQSLGQGPEFLIYFQGTGAADDSGLPNDRFFAVRPEGSVSTLKIQRTERGDSAVYLCASSALGVNEQFFGPGTRLTVL.